This entry lists 15 T cell receptor beta chains sequenced from one sample in a study of cytomegalovirus exposure and HLA in healthy donors. Primers: 60 Vbeta forward and 13 Jbeta reverse. Sequenced by immunoSEQ multiplex PCR; TCRdb stores in-frame clones only, minus some. The sample holds 150,000 to 200,000 clones, 80% seen once. Sequencing input: PBMCs. All receptors derive from a woman aged 40 to 50 in good health and CMV-seronegative.

This chain links TRBV2 with TRBJ2-6; 8 nucleotides align to TRBD1. Germline values: CDR1 SNHLY, CDR2 FYNNEI. With V trimmed by 4 bases and J by 0 bases, 8 bases remained unmatched. The CDR3 covers 18 residues. CDR3 protein: CASSARGLPYSGANVLTF. CDR3 bases: TGTGCCAGCAGTGCCAGGGGGCTCCCCTACTCTGGGGCCAACGTCCTGACTTTC.

The chain carries TRBV4-3 and TRBJ2-4, with 10 bases fitting TRBD2. Trimming at V came to 1 base and at J to 8 bases, leaving 5 bases not matched to a gene. CDR1 and CDR2 (germline): LGHNA, YSLEER. The CDR3 length is 15 residues. The CDR3 reads CASSQVASGRDIQYF. The CDR3 region has the DNA TGCGCCAGCAGCCAAGTTGCTAGCGGGAGAGACATTCAGTACTTC.

The J gene is TRBJ1-5, the V gene TRBV4-1; D unresolved. V lost 5 bases to trimming and J lost 5 bases, with 13 bases between them. Germline CDR1 MGHRA, CDR2 YSYEKL. There are 14 residues in the CDR3. Here the CDR3 reads CASSAQQVYQPQHF. The CDR3 nucleotides read TGCGCCAGCAGCGCCCAGCAGGTCTATCAGCCCCAGCATTTT.

This chain joins TRBV6-5 and TRBJ2-5, with 11 positions matching TRBD2. The J call may be incorrect, as the DNA end agrees better with TRBJ2-7. The CDR3 has 15 residues. Germline CDR1 is MNHEY and CDR2 is SVGAGI. CDR3 bases: TGTGCCAGCAGTTACCCCACTAGCGGGAGAGGCGAGCAGTACTTC. Translated: CASSYPTSGRGEQYF.

The rearrangement links TRBV14 to TRBJ1-2, with D perhaps TRBD1 (5 bases). The germline V gene encodes CDR1 SGHDN and CDR2 FVKESK. The V end lost 0 bases, the J end lost 4 bases, and 12 bases lay between the germline ends. CDR3 length equals 15 residues. CDR3 nucleotides: TGTGCCAGCAGCCAAGAGGAGGGGAGGGTCTATGGCTACACCTTC. As protein: CASSQEEGRVYGYTF.

With regard to this clone: Sequence at one end of the junction differs from germline and may be a read error. The gene calls are TRBV5-1 and TRBJ2-6; TRBD1 is a possible D gene (5 bases). Germline V gene lookup returns CDR1 SGHRS and CDR2 YFSETQ. The CDR3 totals 18 residues. The CDR3 coding sequence is TGCGCCAGCAGCTGGGGAAAGGGGCTAGGTTCTGGGGCCAACGGCCTGACTTTC. The encoded protein is CASSWGKGLGSGANGLTF.

The chain combines TRBV7-3 with TRBJ2-6, with D perhaps matching TRBD2 (7 bases). Germline loops: CDR1 SGHTA, CDR2 FQGTGA. The CDR3 is made up of 12 amino acids. Trimming shortened V by 6 bases and J by 11 bases, and 11 bases separated the two germline ends. The CDR3 DNA sequence: TGTGCCAGCAGGGGGGGGGCGGACGTCCTGACTTTC. Protein sequence: CASRGGADVLTF.

This clone showed up just once. The chain links TRBV28 to TRBJ1-2, with D unclear. This CDR3 has 13 residues. The germline gives CDR1 MDHEN, CDR2 SYDVKM. The V end was cut by 2 bases, the J end by 6 bases, with 10 bases between. CDR3 sequence: CASSLAGPNGYTF. CDR3 bases: TGTGCCAGCAGTTTAGCGGGTCCAAATGGCTACACCTTC.

The V call is TRBV27, the J call TRBJ2-7; 10 bases line up with TRBD2. This CDR3 has 15 amino acids. Per the germline V gene, CDR1 is MNHEY and CDR2 is SMNVEV (reference sequence). J gave up 0 bases and V 6 bases, and 5 bases lay outside the gene matches. CDR3 DNA sequence: TGTGCCAGCAGCACAGCGGGGGGGAGCTCCTACGAGCAGTACTTC. As protein: CASSTAGGSSYEQYF.

The chain links TRBV2 to TRBJ1-1, with a tentative D call TRBD1 (5 bases). The CDR3 has 19 residues. Germline lookup yields CDR1 SNHLY and CDR2 FYNNEI. Trimming removed 0 bases at V and 0 bases at J, with 20 bases between. The CDR3 is CASSEAGRGGSDLNTEAFF. The CDR3 DNA is TGTGCCAGCAGTGAAGCTGGCCGGGGCGGGAGCGATTTGAACACTGAAGCTTTCTTT.

The chain combines TRBV28 with TRBJ2-7; 7 bases fit TRBD1. Germline trimming cut 10 bases from V and 2 bases from J; bases unmatched to any gene: 8. The CDR3 is 13 residues long. Germline V gives CDR1 MDHEN, CDR2 SYDVKM. CDR3 DNA: TGTGCCACCGAAACAGGGGCCCCCTACGAGCAGTACTTC. This sequence encodes CATETGAPYEQYF.

The chain couples TRBV28 to TRBJ1-2, with D hard to call. CDR3 length: 11 amino acids. With 6 bases removed from V and 7 bases from J, the gap between germline ends came to 9 bases. The germline gives CDR1 MDHEN, CDR2 SYDVKM. CDR3 protein: CASRYQVGYTF. The CDR3 bases are TGTGCCAGCAGGTATCAGGTTGGCTACACCTTC.

J is TRBJ2-2 and V is TRBV4-3; 8 bases are a match to TRBD2. CDR1 is LGHNA, CDR2 YSLEER, per germline. This CDR3 region has 16 residues. Germline trimming cut 4 bases from V and 5 bases from J; bases unmatched to any gene: 9. DNA of the CDR3: TGCGCCAGCAGCCTCCAGCGGGAGCTGGTTACCGGGGAGCTGTTTTTT. Translating gives CASSLQRELVTGELFF.

V is TRBV30 and J is TRBJ2-7; TRBD2 matches at 15 bases. V lost 3 bases and J lost 4; bases outside the gene matches: 7. The CDR3 is 16 residues long. CDR1 is GTSNPN and CDR2 is SVGIG in the germline V gene (reference sequence). The CDR3 sequence is CAWRSSGTSGRYEQYF. CDR3 in DNA: TGTGCCTGGAGAAGCTCCGGGACTAGCGGGAGGTACGAGCAGTACTTC.

This clone appeared a single time. This rearrangement joins TRBV28 to TRBJ1-4, with D maybe TRBD1 (5 bases). CDR3 length equals 15 residues. Germline V CDR1 and CDR2: MDHEN, SYDVKM. Trimming stripped 7 bases from V and 5 bases from J, with 17 bases between. The CDR3 nucleotides read TGTGCCAGCATCAGGCAAGGGGTGGGGAATGAAAAACTGTTTTTT. Amino acid sequence: CASIRQGVGNEKLFF.